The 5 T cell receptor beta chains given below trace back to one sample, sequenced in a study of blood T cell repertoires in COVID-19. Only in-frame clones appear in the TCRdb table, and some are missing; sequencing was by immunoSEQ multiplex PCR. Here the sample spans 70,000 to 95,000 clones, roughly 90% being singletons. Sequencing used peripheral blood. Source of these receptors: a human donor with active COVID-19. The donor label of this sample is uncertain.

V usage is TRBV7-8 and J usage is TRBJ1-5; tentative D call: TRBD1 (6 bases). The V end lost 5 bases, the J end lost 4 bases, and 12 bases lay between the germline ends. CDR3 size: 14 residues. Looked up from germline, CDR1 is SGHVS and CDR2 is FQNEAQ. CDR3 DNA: TGTGCCAGCAGCCCCACAGGGCGTAATCAGCCCCAGCATTTT. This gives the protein CASSPTGRNQPQHF.

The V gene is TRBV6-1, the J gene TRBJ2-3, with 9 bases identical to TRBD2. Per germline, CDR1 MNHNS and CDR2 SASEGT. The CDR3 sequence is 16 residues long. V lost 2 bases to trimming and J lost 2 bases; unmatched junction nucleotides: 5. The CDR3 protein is CASSESAGGATDTQYF. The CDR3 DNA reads TGTGCCAGCAGTGAATCAGCGGGGGGCGCCACAGATACGCAGTATTTT.

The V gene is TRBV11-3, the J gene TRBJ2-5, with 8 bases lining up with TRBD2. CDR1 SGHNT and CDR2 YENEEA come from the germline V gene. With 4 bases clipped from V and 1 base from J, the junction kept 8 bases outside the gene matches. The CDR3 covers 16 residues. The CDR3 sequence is CASSSRVAGGQETQYF. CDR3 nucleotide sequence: TGTGCCAGCAGCTCCCGAGTCGCGGGGGGCCAAGAGACCCAGTACTTC. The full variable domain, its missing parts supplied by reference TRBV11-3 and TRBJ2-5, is EAGVVQSPRYKIIEKKQPVAFWCNPISGHNTLYWYLQNLGQGPELLIRYENEEAVDDSQLPKDRFSAERLKGVDSTLKIQPAELGDSAVYLCASSSRVAGGQETQYFGPGTRLLVL.

CDR3 loop: CASSILRGSEQFF. CDR3 DNA: TGTGCCAGTAGTATACTTCGCGGGAGTGAGCAGTTCTTC. The chain links TRBV19 to TRBJ2-1, with 7 bases aligning to TRBD2. The germline gives CDR1 LNHDA, CDR2 SQIVND (reference sequence). The CDR3 has 13 residues. V shed 2 bases and J 9 bases; nucleotides not matched to a gene: 4.

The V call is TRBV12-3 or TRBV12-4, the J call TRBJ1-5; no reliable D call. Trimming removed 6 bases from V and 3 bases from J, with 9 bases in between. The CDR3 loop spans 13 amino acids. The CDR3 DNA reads TGTGCCAGCAGGCGGCAGCACAATCAGCCCCAGCATTTT. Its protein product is CASRRQHNQPQHF.